The TCR beta chain under discussion was sequenced for a study of shared clonotypes between healthy human individuals. Terminally differentiated effector memory CD45RA+ cells were left out of the naive CD8 fraction, which was CD45RO-negative and positively selected for CCR7. Participating donors were healthy, HIV-negative adults free of recent acute infections or vaccinations. Study-wide results and caveats: The generation probabilities recorded for non-shared clonotypes fell below those of clonotypes shared by all four donors. Blood alone was sampled, and tissue repertoires likely differ.

Some clones are missing from TCRdb's copy, which holds only in-frame ones; the method was immunoSEQ multiplex PCR. The sample yields some 740,000 clones, 90% to 95% seen once. To note about this clone: Its target is not known.

The sequencing sample was made of naive CD8+ T cells sorted from blood. The receptor comes from a man aged 25-40 years in good health.

CDR3 nucleotide sequence: TGTGCCAGCTCAGGGGTAGCGGCTAGCACAGATACGCAGTATTTT. The encoded protein is CASSGVAASTDTQYF. This sequence joins TRBV6-1 and TRBJ2-3; TRBD1 or TRBD2 may be the D gene (6 bases each). Germline lookup yields CDR1 MNHNS and CDR2 SASEGT. The CDR3 extends over 15 amino acids. The V end was cut by 8 bases, the J end by 0 bases, with 15 bases between.